This T cell receptor beta chain was profiled in a study of blood T cell repertoires in COVID-19. TCRdb keeps only in-frame clones here, not all; method: immunoSEQ multiplex PCR. Seen here are under 300,000 clones, 86% observed once, and the top ten hold about 3.3%. Participants, roughly 18 to 90 years old, spanned about two dozen US areas. The TCR sequence derives from a woman aged 40 to 55 with acute COVID-19. Material for sequencing was PBMCs or T cells enriched from blood (not recorded which).

The CDR3 DNA is TGTGCCAGCAGCCCGACACAGGGTCCCTATGGCTACACCTTC. Encoded protein: CASSPTQGPYGYTF. V is TRBV3-1 (or the pseudogene TRBV3-2) and J is TRBJ1-2, with TRBD1 as a possible D gene (6 bases). Germline CDR1 LGHDT, CDR2 YNNKEL (reference sequence). Deletions cut 4 bases from V and 4 bases from J, with 13 bases between. The CDR3 length is 14 residues.